This T cell receptor (beta chain) was captured in a study of CD8 T cells in ankylosing spondylitis. Trimming at V came to 6 bases and at J to 7 bases, leaving 7 bases not matched to a gene. CDR1 SQVTM and CDR2 ANQGSEA come from the germline V gene. The CDR3 sequence is 12 residues long. MiXCR was run by TCRdb on the 5' RACE reads, yielding one entry per CDR3 protein. This sample has about 130,000 distinct CDR3 sequences, with 7% found just once. The gene calls are TRBV29-1 and TRBJ2-5; 8 positions match TRBD1. The TCR comes from a male donor with ankylosing spondylitis or in good health (not recorded which). The sample was blood, either unsorted or a sorted T cell fraction (not recorded which). CDR3 region: CSVPDRVGTQYF. The CDR3 DNA is TGCAGCGTCCCGGACAGGGTAGGGACCCAGTACTTC.